The 29 T cell receptor beta chains below all came from one sample that was sequenced in a study of control samples from healthy donors and cancer patients. Only in-frame clones appear in the TCRdb table, and some are missing; sequencing was by immunoSEQ multiplex PCR. The table lists about 210,000 clones, with roughly 2.2% in the top ten. The material sequenced was blood. The origin of the receptors is a woman in her thirties in good health.

The V gene is TRBV7-2, the J gene TRBJ2-5, with 11 positions matching TRBD2. CDR3 length: 18 amino acids. J gave up 0 bases and V 6 bases, and 12 bases lay outside the gene matches. The germline CDR1 and CDR2 sequences are SGHTA and FQGNSA. CDR3 sequence (DNA): TGTGCCAGCAGTCCACAAACTAGCGGGGGCCCGTACCAAGAGACCCAGTACTTC. It encodes CASSPQTSGGPYQETQYF.

The gene calls are TRBV6-2 or TRBV6-3 and TRBJ1-6; D is undetermined. The CDR3 loop spans 15 amino acids. Trimming shortened V by 5 bases and J by 5 bases, and 13 bases separated the two germline ends. Per germline, CDR1 MNHEY and CDR2 SVGEGT. In nucleotides, the CDR3 is TGTGCCAGCAGTACCAGAATCGGAAATAATTCACCCCTCCACTTT. Protein sequence: CASSTRIGNNSPLHF.

The chain combines TRBV5-1 with TRBJ1-2; unclear D gene. Trimming shortened V by 2 bases and J by 10 bases, and 18 bases separated the two germline ends. The CDR3 runs 14 residues. Germline assignment: CDR1 SGHRS and CDR2 YFSETQ. The CDR3 here is CASSFERSLTDYTF. In DNA form, the CDR3 reads TGCGCCAGCAGCTTCGAGAGGTCATTAACCGACTACACCTTC.

Regarding this clone: This CDR3 is also generated by other DNA sequences in the sample. The J gene is TRBJ2-7, the V gene TRBV20-1; no definite D call. CDR3 size: 10 residues. Deletions cut 4 bases from V and 0 bases from J, with 1 base between. CDR1 and CDR2 (germline): DFQATT, SNEGSKA (reference sequence). The CDR3 DNA follows: TGCAGTGCTAACTCCTACGAGCAGTACTTC. Translated: CSANSYEQYF.

J is TRBJ1-1 and V is TRBV5-1; D not resolved. Germline values: CDR1 SGHRS, CDR2 YFSETQ. The CDR3 consists of 13 residues. With 1 base removed from V and 3 bases from J, the gap between germline ends came to 7 bases. In DNA, the CDR3 is TGCGCCAGCAGCTTGCTGGCCCACACTGAAGCTTTCTTT. Translating gives CASSLLAHTEAFF.

The chain links TRBV6-4 to TRBJ1-5; no definite D call. Trimming stripped 4 bases from V and 3 bases from J, with 7 bases between. The germline V gene encodes CDR1 MRHNA and CDR2 SNTAGT. The CDR3 loop spans 13 amino acids. The CDR3 region has the DNA TGTGCCAGCAGTGTCAGCCTCAATCAGCCCCAGCATTTT. This sequence encodes CASSVSLNQPQHF.

This chain links TRBV28 with TRBJ1-1; maybe TRBD1 (5 bases). The germline V and J ends were trimmed by 6 bases and 1 base, with 9 bases remaining between them. This CDR3 contains 13 residues. Germline V gene sequence: CDR1 MDHEN, CDR2 SYDVKM. CDR3 coding DNA: TGTGCCAGCAGCCGCCAGGGGAACACTGAAGCTTTCTTT. Translation: CASSRQGNTEAFF.

The chain joins TRBV15 to TRBJ2-2; D gene unclear. The CDR3 extends over 14 amino acids. CDR1 and CDR2 (germline): LNHNV, YYDKDF (reference sequence). Deletions cut 7 bases from V and 3 bases from J, with 12 bases between. The CDR3 DNA is TGTGCCACCACCTCCCCCGGGTACACCGGGGAGCTGTTTTTT. It specifies CATTSPGYTGELFF.

The chain employs TRBV29-1 and TRBJ1-5; D ambiguous. Germline V gene lookup returns CDR1 SQVTM and CDR2 ANQGSEA. The CDR3 spans 12 residues. The V end was cut by 4 bases, the J end by 7 bases, with 11 bases between. This CDR3 is CSVAGIDQPQHF. The DNA for the CDR3 is TGCAGCGTTGCGGGAATCGACCAGCCCCAGCATTTT.

The gene calls are TRBV7-9 and TRBJ1-6; D uncertain. Deletions cut 3 bases from V and 7 bases from J, with 4 bases between. This CDR3 spans 12 amino acids. Looked up from germline, CDR1 is SEHNR and CDR2 is FQNEAQ (reference sequence). In DNA form, the CDR3 reads TGTGCCAGCAGCTTCACGAATTCACCCCTCCACTTT. It encodes CASSFTNSPLHF.

The chain joins TRBV30 to TRBJ2-1; D ambiguous. The CDR3 is 14 amino acids. Germline lookup yields CDR1 GTSNPN and CDR2 SVGIG (reference sequence). With 2 bases removed from V and 3 bases from J, the gap between germline ends came to 11 bases. The chain's CDR3 is CAWSPPAFYNEQFF. CDR3 in DNA: TGTGCCTGGAGTCCCCCGGCTTTCTACAATGAGCAGTTCTTC. The variable domain in full, completed from reference TRBV30 and TRBJ2-1, reads SQTIHQWPATLVQPVGSPLSLECTVEGTSNPNLYWYRQAAGRGLQLLFYSVGIGQISSEVPQNLSASRPQDRQFILSSKKLLLSDSGFYLCAWSPPAFYNEQFFGPGTRLTVL.

The chain combines TRBV27 with TRBJ1-5, with unresolved D. Trimming removed 6 bases at V and 0 bases at J, with 9 bases between. Per the germline V gene, CDR1 is MNHEY and CDR2 is SMNVEV (reference sequence). The CDR3 sequence is 14 residues long. CDR3 in amino acids: CASRIGYSNQPQHF. The DNA of the CDR3 is TGTGCCAGCAGAATCGGGTATAGCAATCAGCCCCAGCATTTT.

The V gene is TRBV28, the J gene TRBJ1-1; a possible D gene is TRBD1 (5 bases). CDR1 and CDR2 from the germline V gene are MDHEN and SYDVKM. Trimming stripped 7 bases from V and 6 bases from J, with 12 bases between. The CDR3 spans 12 residues. This chain's CDR3 is CASTTGGAEAFF. The CDR3 nucleotides are TGTGCCAGCACCACTGGGGGGGCTGAAGCTTTCTTT.

The genes are TRBV5-1 and TRBJ2-5, with 7 bases fitting TRBD1. CDR3 length equals 14 residues. CDR1 SGHRS and CDR2 YFSETQ come from the germline V gene. The V gene end was trimmed by 3 bases and the J gene end by 0 bases; junction bases not matched to a gene: 2. For the CDR3, the DNA is TGCGCCAGCAGCTGGGGACAGTACCAAGAGACCCAGTACTTC. Its protein is CASSWGQYQETQYF.

This chain uses TRBV10-3 with TRBJ1-1; D uncertain. In germline, CDR1 is ENHRY, CDR2 SYGVKD. The ends were cut back, 6 bases at V and 0 bases at J, with 17 bases in the middle. The CDR3 spans 16 residues. CDR3 in DNA: TGTGCCATCAGGAGGGTACAGACACTCATGAACACTGAAGCTTTCTTT. Translating it yields CAIRRVQTLMNTEAFF.

V and J are TRBV20-1 and TRBJ2-7; no clear D. The CDR3 is made up of 12 amino acids. Germline V lookup: CDR1 DFQATT, CDR2 SNEGSKA (reference sequence). Trimming stripped 3 bases from V and 7 bases from J, with 13 bases between. CDR3 nucleotide sequence: TGCAGTGCTAGTCCCCTCGGTGAAGAGCAGTACTTC. Translation: CSASPLGEEQYF.

The chain uses TRBV6-1 and TRBJ1-1; D call uncertain. With 0 bases removed from V and 4 bases from J, the gap between germline ends came to 21 bases. The CDR3 length is 18 residues. The germline V gene has CDR1 MNHNS and CDR2 SASEGT. For the CDR3, the DNA is TGTGCCAGCAGTGAAGCGACCCGTAGGATCGTGCAGAGCACTGAAGCTTTCTTT. Residues: CASSEATRRIVQSTEAFF.

The V call is TRBV2, the J call TRBJ2-3; 10 bases are a match to TRBD2. V was clipped by 6 bases and J by 5 bases; unmatched bases: 2. The CDR3 sequence is 13 residues long. The germline V gene has CDR1 SNHLY and CDR2 FYNNEI. CDR3 coding DNA: TGTGCCAGCAGACTAGCGGGGAGAGATACGCAGTATTTT. This translates into CASRLAGRDTQYF.

The CDR3 loop is CATQIATNEKLFF. The CDR3 coding sequence is TGTGCCACCCAGATTGCAACTAATGAAAAACTGTTTTTT. The V gene is TRBV6-6, the J gene TRBJ1-4; D unclear. The length of the CDR3 is 13 residues. Trimming removed 10 bases at V and 0 bases at J, with 9 bases between. CDR1 is MNHNY and CDR2 is SVGAGI in the germline V gene (reference sequence).

The V call is TRBV4-3, the J call TRBJ2-2; D remains ambiguous. V was shortened by 1 base and J by 9 bases, with 12 bases between the two germline ends. This CDR3 contains 14 residues. CDR1 LGHNA and CDR2 YSLEER come from the germline V gene. The CDR3 reads CASSQVQDRWELFF. The CDR3 coding sequence is TGCGCCAGCAGCCAAGTGCAGGACCGGTGGGAGCTGTTTTTT.

V usage is TRBV30 and J usage is TRBJ1-3, with D tentatively TRBD1 (5 bases). The CDR3 loop spans 14 amino acids. From germline, CDR1 is GTSNPN and CDR2 SVGIG (reference sequence). Trimming cost V 3 bases and J 1 base, with 10 bases left between them. The CDR3 reads CAWSLKGSGNTIYF. CDR3 coding DNA: TGTGCCTGGAGCCTCAAGGGGTCTGGAAACACCATATATTTT.

CDR3 sequence: CASSLQITTGHLGYTF. CDR3 DNA: TGTGCCAGCAGCCTACAAATTACGACAGGCCATTTGGGCTACACCTTC. V is TRBV27 and J is TRBJ1-2; maybe TRBD1 (6 bases). The CDR3 is 16 amino acids. Germline CDR1 and CDR2: MNHEY and SMNVEV (reference sequence). Deletions cut 6 bases from V and 8 bases from J, with 25 bases between.

In DNA, the CDR3 is TGTGCCAGCAGCTTAGGGGGACAGGGGCTTTTACTGTTTTTT. Translated, it gives CASSLGGQGLLLFF. The rearrangement links TRBV7-9 to TRBJ1-4, with 10 positions matching TRBD1. CDR3 length: 14 amino acids. The V gene end was trimmed by 1 base and the J gene end by 13 bases; junction bases not matched to a gene: 6. The V gene's germline CDR1 is SEHNR and CDR2 FQNEAQ (reference sequence).

This chain connects TRBV2 to TRBJ2-1; no clear D. The CDR3 is 14 residues long. V lost 2 bases, J lost 3 bases, and 8 bases lay in between. Germline CDR1 is SNHLY and CDR2 is FYNNEI. CDR3 loop: CASSENPSYNEQFF. In DNA, the CDR3 is TGTGCCAGCAGTGAAAACCCCAGCTACAATGAGCAGTTCTTC.

CDR3 nucleotide sequence: TGTGCCTGGAGTGTGATACCCGGGGCCAACGTCCTGACTTTC. Protein sequence: CAWSVIPGANVLTF. V is TRBV30 and J is TRBJ2-6; D gene ambiguous. V shed 0 bases and J shed 4 bases, with 7 bases lying between them. The CDR3 spans 14 residues. The germline CDR1 and CDR2 sequences are GTSNPN and SVGIG (reference sequence).

The V call is TRBV12-3 or TRBV12-4, the J call TRBJ1-2; 7 nucleotides line up with TRBD1. The CDR3 extends over 12 amino acids. With 6 bases clipped from V and 6 bases from J, the junction kept 4 bases outside the gene matches. The DNA for the CDR3 is TGTGCCAGCAGCCTACAGGGGAATGGCTACACCTTC. Amino acid sequence: CASSLQGNGYTF.

This chain joins TRBV27 and TRBJ1-5; 8 positions agree with TRBD1. V was clipped by 2 bases and J by 9 bases; unmatched bases: 18. CDR1 MNHEY and CDR2 SMNVEV come from the germline V gene (reference sequence). The CDR3 spans 18 residues. CDR3 residues: CASSLPICRTGRTRPQHF. The CDR3 DNA follows: TGTGCCAGCAGTTTACCCATCTGTCGGACAGGGAGGACACGGCCCCAGCATTTT.

The J gene is TRBJ1-4, the V gene TRBV2, with 9 bases that match TRBD1. J gave up 7 bases and V 1 base, and 7 bases lay outside the gene matches. Germline CDR1 reads SNHLY; CDR2 reads FYNNEI. The CDR3 spans 16 residues. CDR3 region: CASSEGFGTGSEKLFF. CDR3 sequence (DNA): TGTGCCAGCAGTGAAGGATTTGGGACAGGGAGTGAAAAACTGTTTTTT.

The V gene is TRBV9, the J gene TRBJ2-7; 7 bases are shared with TRBD1. Germline CDR1 and CDR2: SGDLS and YYNGEE. The junction had 6 bases not matched to a gene; V was cut back by 0 bases and J by 3 bases. The CDR3 sequence is 15 residues long. CDR3 sequence reads: CASSVASTGVYEQYF. CDR3 DNA sequence: TGTGCCAGCAGCGTAGCTAGTACAGGGGTCTACGAGCAGTACTTC.